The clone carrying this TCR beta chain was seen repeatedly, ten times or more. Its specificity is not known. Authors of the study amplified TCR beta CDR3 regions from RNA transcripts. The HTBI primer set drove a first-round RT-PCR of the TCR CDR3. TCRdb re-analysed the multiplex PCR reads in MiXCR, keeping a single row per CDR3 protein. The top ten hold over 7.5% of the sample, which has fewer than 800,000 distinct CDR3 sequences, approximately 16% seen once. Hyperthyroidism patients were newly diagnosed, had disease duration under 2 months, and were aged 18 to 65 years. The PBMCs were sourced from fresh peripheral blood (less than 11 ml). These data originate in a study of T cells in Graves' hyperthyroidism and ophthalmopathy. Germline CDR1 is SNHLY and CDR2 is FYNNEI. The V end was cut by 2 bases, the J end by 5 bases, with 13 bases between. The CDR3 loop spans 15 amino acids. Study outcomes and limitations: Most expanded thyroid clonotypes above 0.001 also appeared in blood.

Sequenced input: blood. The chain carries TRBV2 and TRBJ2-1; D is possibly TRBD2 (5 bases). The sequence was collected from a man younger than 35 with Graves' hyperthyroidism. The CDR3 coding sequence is TGTGCCAGCAGTGAAAGTACTAGAAAAGACAATGAGCAGTTCTTC. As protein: CASSESTRKDNEQFF.